This is a list of T cell receptor beta chains from one sample in a study of T cell responses to AZD1222 COVID-19 vaccine. Sequenced by immunoSEQ multiplex PCR; TCRdb stores in-frame clones only, minus some. The sample holds roughly 78,000 clones, roughly four fifths seen once. The sequences come from peripheral blood, collected on day 0 of AZD1222 vaccination. The receptors stem from an adult in good health. Each CDR3 is given with its conserved first and last residue. The D gene is left open where the match is weak. Expanded clones are given a class, and other clones once, few, many or no size at all.

v_call: TRBV21-1
clone_size: few
j_call: TRBJ1-1
d_call: -
cdr3_aa: CASSKKPQGGESYLAFF
cdr3_nt: TGTGCCAGCAGCAAAAAGCCCCAGGGAGGCGAGAGCTACCTGGCTTTCTTT

v_call: TRBV7-3
clone_size: -
j_call: TRBJ2-7
d_call: -
cdr3_aa: CASYKQYF
cdr3_nt: TGTGCCAGCTACAAGCAGTACTTC

v_call: TRBV5-4
clone_size: -
j_call: TRBJ2-5
d_call: -
cdr3_aa: CASSRGQETQYF
cdr3_nt: TGTGCCAGCAGCCGCGGTCAAGAGACCCAGTACTTC

v_call: TRBV12-2
clone_size: -
j_call: TRBJ1-3
d_call: -
cdr3_aa: CASRLVRDGTGVFWGNTIYF
cdr3_nt: TGTGCAAGTCGCTTAGTTCGAGACGGGACAGGGGTTTTTTGGGGAAACACCATATATTTT

v_call: TRBV4-3
clone_size: -
j_call: TRBJ2-2
d_call: TRBD1
cdr3_aa: CASSQGGGTGRTTGELFF
cdr3_nt: TGCGCCAGCAGCCAAGGGGGCGGGACAGGGAGGACCACCGGGGAGCTGTTTTTT

v_call: TRBV9
clone_size: -
j_call: TRBJ2-5
d_call: -
cdr3_aa: CASSVGAWGETQYF
cdr3_nt: TGTGCCAGCAGCGTGGGTGCCTGGGGTGAGACCCAGTACTTC

v_call: TRBV28
clone_size: -
j_call: TRBJ1-2
d_call: -
cdr3_aa: CASSLTAEGYTF
cdr3_nt: TGTGCCAGCAGTTTAACGGCCGAGGGCTACACCTTC

v_call: TRBV5-6
clone_size: -
j_call: TRBJ1-5
d_call: -
cdr3_aa: CASSSQGSNQPQHF
cdr3_nt: TGTGCCAGCAGCTCACAGGGTAGCAATCAGCCCCAGCATTTT

v_call: TRBV6-5
clone_size: once
j_call: TRBJ2-1
d_call: -
cdr3_aa: CASGVVGEQFF
cdr3_nt: TGTGCCAGCGGGGTGGTAGGTGAGCAGTTCTTC

v_call: TRBV7-6
clone_size: -
j_call: TRBJ1-3
d_call: -
cdr3_aa: CASSLGHLAGNTIYF
cdr3_nt: TGTGCCAGCAGCTTAGGACACCTTGCTGGAAACACCATATATTTT

v_call: TRBV28
clone_size: -
j_call: TRBJ2-2
d_call: TRBD1
cdr3_aa: CASSLLPGTGGTGELFF
cdr3_nt: TGTGCCAGCAGTTTACTTCCCGGGACAGGCGGGACCGGGGAGCTGTTTTTT

v_call: TRBV6-5
clone_size: -
j_call: TRBJ1-2
d_call: -
cdr3_aa: CASSYGQHYGYTF
cdr3_nt: TGTGCCAGCAGTTACGGGCAGCATTATGGCTACACCTTC